The rows below give T cell receptor beta chains drawn from one sample of a study of cytomegalovirus exposure and HLA in healthy donors. Method: immunoSEQ multiplex PCR; TCRdb's copy keeps in-frame clones and lacks some. The sample shows 160,000 or so clones, 70% to 85% of them seen only once. The sample consisted of PBMCs. The receptors were gathered from a man aged 25 to 40 in good health and CMV-seropositive. Both conserved end residues are part of each CDR3. The order of the fields is D gene, V gene, J gene, clone size, CDR3 protein, CDR3 DNA. D genes are given only for firm matches. A clone size is listed for some rows: how often the clone was seen (once, few, many), or a class if it is expanded.

>TRBD2|TRBV7-9|TRBJ2-1|once
CASSSTVAGGYNEQFF
TGTGCCAGCAGCTCAACTGTAGCGGGGGGGTACAATGAGCAGTTCTTC
>-|TRBV4-1|TRBJ1-4|-
CASSPTNIGEKLFF
TGCGCCAGCAGCCCGACTAATATTGGTGAAAAACTGTTTTTT
>TRBD2|TRBV5-1|TRBJ2-1|-
CASSAGGTSGKSYNEQFF
TGCGCCAGCAGCGCCGGCGGGACTAGCGGGAAATCCTACAATGAGCAGTTCTTC
>-|TRBV10-3|TRBJ2-7|-
CAISAGSRPYEQYF
TGTGCCATCAGTGCTGGTAGCAGACCCTACGAGCAGTACTTC
>-|TRBV14|TRBJ1-6|-
CASSQPGDYNSPLHF
TGTGCCAGCAGCCAACCAGGGGACTATAATTCACCCCTCCACTTT
>TRBD2|TRBV7-2|TRBJ2-3|-
CASRLAGGRTDTQYF
TGTGCCAGCAGACTAGCGGGGGGGCGCACAGATACGCAGTATTTT
>TRBD1|TRBV4-1|TRBJ1-2|few
CASSQGGRGRSNYGYTF
TGCGCCAGCAGCCAAGGCGGCAGGGGGCGATCCAACTATGGCTACACCTTC
>-|TRBV19|TRBJ1-1|-
CASSAQGSWTEAFF
TGTGCCAGTAGTGCACAGGGAAGTTGGACTGAAGCTTTCTTT
>TRBD1|TRBV4-1|TRBJ2-7|-
CASSLIAGTDSYEQYF
TGCGCCAGCAGCCTCATTGCCGGGACAGACTCCTACGAGCAGTACTTC
>TRBD1|TRBV2|TRBJ2-7|-
CASTDRADEQYF
TGTGCCAGCACGGACAGGGCAGACGAGCAGTACTTC
>TRBD2|TRBV30|TRBJ2-7|-
CAWSTGGLHEQYF
TGTGCCTGGAGTACGGGGGGTCTGCACGAGCAGTACTTC
>-|TRBV6-1|TRBJ1-2|once
CASSEAGGAEGYTF
TGTGCCAGCAGTGAAGCGGGGGGGGCTGAGGGCTACACCTTC
>-|TRBV29-1|TRBJ2-5|-
CSVEGKGQRETQYF
TGCAGCGTTGAAGGGAAGGGGCAGCGAGAGACCCAGTACTTC
>-|TRBV30|TRBJ2-7|-
CAWSLPGNYEQYF
TGTGCCTGGAGTCTTCCAGGCAACTACGAGCAGTACTTC
>-|TRBV7-8|TRBJ1-2|-
CASSHRNFYGYTF
TGTGCCAGCAGCCACAGGAATTTCTATGGCTACACCTTC
>TRBD1|TRBV30|TRBJ2-3|-
CAWGQGSSTDTQYF
TGTGCCTGGGGACAGGGCTCTAGCACAGATACGCAGTATTTT
>TRBD1|TRBV5-1|TRBJ1-6|-
CASSPGTGYSPLHF
TGCGCCAGCAGCCCCGGGACAGGGTACTCACCCCTCCACTTT
>TRBD1|TRBV5-1|TRBJ2-7|few
CASSPQTGVYEQYF
TGCGCCAGCAGCCCGCAGACAGGGGTCTACGAGCAGTACTTC
>TRBD1|TRBV7-3|TRBJ2-7|-
CASSSGQGAYEQYF
TGTGCCAGCAGCTCCGGACAGGGGGCCTACGAGCAGTACTTC
>-|TRBV5-5|TRBJ1-2|-
CASSLDRNYGYTF
TGTGCCAGCAGCTTGGACAGGAACTATGGCTACACCTTC
>TRBD1|TRBV19|TRBJ2-1|-
CASSQDRGGEQFF
TGTGCCAGTAGTCAGGACAGGGGAGGTGAGCAGTTCTTC
>-|TRBV5-1|TRBJ2-5|-
CASSRTTGIQETQYF
TGCGCCAGCAGCAGGACGACAGGTATCCAAGAGACCCAGTACTTC
>TRBD1|TRBV19|TRBJ2-7|-
CASSPRQGSEQYF
TGTGCCAGTAGCCCCCGACAGGGAAGCGAGCAGTACTTC
>TRBD2|TRBV5-1|TRBJ2-3|few
CASSLALAGATDTQYF
TGCGCCAGCAGCTTGGCCCTAGCGGGGGCCACAGATACGCAGTATTTT
>TRBD1|TRBV10-3|TRBJ2-7|-
CAISARTGQGSYEQYF
TGTGCCATCAGTGCTAGAACCGGACAGGGTAGCTACGAGCAGTACTTC
>-|TRBV7-6|TRBJ1-1|-
CASSLDEANTEAFF
TGTGCCAGCAGCTTAGATGAGGCGAACACTGAAGCTTTCTTT
>TRBD1|TRBV7-9|TRBJ1-5|-
CASSIRGPQPQHF
TGTGCCAGCAGCATCAGGGGGCCCCAGCCCCAGCATTTT
>-|TRBV6-5|TRBJ2-2|-
CASRRSTNTGELFF
TGTGCCAGCAGGCGAAGTACGAACACCGGGGAGCTGTTTTTT
>-|TRBV4-1|TRBJ1-4|few
CASSRGQGLNEKLFF
TGCGCCAGCAGCCGGGGGCAGGGCCTTAATGAAAAACTGTTTTTT
>TRBD2|TRBV19|TRBJ2-3|few
CASSGTSGGAGTDTQYF
TGTGCCAGTAGCGGGACTAGCGGGGGGGCGGGGACAGATACGCAGTATTTT
>-|TRBV29-1|TRBJ2-7|-
CSVDLRYYEQYF
TGCAGCGTTGATCTACGGTACTACGAGCAGTACTTC
>TRBD1|TRBV4-1|TRBJ2-5|-
CASSQGGQGIQETQYF
TGCGCCAGCAGCCAGGGGGGACAGGGCATACAAGAGACCCAGTACTTC
>TRBD1|TRBV18|TRBJ1-6|-
CASSPNEQGKHSPLHF
TGTGCCAGCTCACCTAACGAACAGGGGAAGCATTCACCCCTCCACTTT
>-|TRBV7-9|TRBJ2-5|-
CASSPNREETQYF
TGTGCCAGCAGCCCCAACAGGGAGGAGACCCAGTACTTC
>-|TRBV11-3|TRBJ2-5|-
CASSLLWASQETQYF
TGTGCCAGCAGCTTACTATGGGCCAGCCAAGAGACCCAGTACTTC
>TRBD1|TRBV5-4|TRBJ1-2|-
CASSPRTGGDGYTF
TGTGCCAGCAGCCCCCGGACAGGGGGCGACGGCTACACCTTC
>-|TRBV15|TRBJ2-7|-
CATSITWTDSYEQYF
TGTGCCACCAGCATAACCTGGACAGATTCCTACGAGCAGTACTTC
>-|TRBV28|TRBJ2-7|-
CASSLPPTYEQYF
TGTGCCAGCAGTTTACCTCCTACCTACGAGCAGTACTTC
>TRBD1|TRBV6-4|TRBJ1-5|-
CASSRDRESNQPQHF
TGTGCCAGCAGCCGGGACAGGGAAAGCAATCAGCCCCAGCATTTT
>-|TRBV7-8|TRBJ1-5|once
CASSEEQGQPQHF
TGTGCCAGCAGCGAAGAACAGGGTCAGCCCCAGCATTTT
>-|TRBV2|TRBJ2-5|once
CASYTPRGETQYF
TGTGCCAGCTATACCCCTCGAGGAGAGACCCAGTACTTC
>-|TRBV30|TRBJ1-6|once
CAFHNNSPLHF
TGTGCCTTTCACAATAATTCCCCCCTCCACTTT
>TRBD1|TRBV7-3|TRBJ2-2|-
CASSLHLSGQYTGELFF
TGTGCCAGCAGCTTACATTTATCGGGACAGTACACCGGGGAGCTGTTTTTT
>-|TRBV4-3|TRBJ1-6|once
CASSQDSSGASSPLHF
TGCGCCAGCAGCCAAGATAGTTCAGGGGCGAGTTCACCCCTCCACTTT
>TRBD2|TRBV7-3|TRBJ2-2|-
CASIGGAVPGELFF
TGTGCCAGCATCGGGGGGGCAGTACCCGGGGAGCTGTTTTTT
>TRBD2|TRBV25-1|TRBJ2-3|few
CASSGQGLALDTDTQYF
TGTGCCAGCAGTGGGCAGGGACTAGCGTTGGACACAGATACGCAGTATTTT
>TRBD2|TRBV9|TRBJ2-1|-
CASSITSGAYNEQFF
TGTGCCAGCAGCATTACTAGCGGGGCTTACAATGAGCAGTTCTTC
>-|TRBV5-1|TRBJ2-7|-
CASSLSHGEQYF
TGCGCCAGCAGCTTGAGCCACGGCGAGCAGTACTTC